This is a list of T cell receptor beta chains from one sample in a study of blood T cell repertoires in COVID-19. The protocol was immunoSEQ multiplex PCR, while the TCRdb copy is restricted to in-frame clones and leaves out a portion. The sample includes roughly 200,000 clones, around 86% of them seen just once. The sequencing sample was made of peripheral blood. All receptors come from a man older than 75 with acute or convalescent COVID-19. Both conserved end residues are part of each CDR3. A D gene is named only where the DNA matches it firmly. Size is omitted from some rows. Given values are once, few, many or a class for expanded clones.

clone_size	d_call	v_call	j_call	cdr3_aa	cdr3_nt
-	TRBD1	TRBV5-1	TRBJ1-2	CASSLGQGGGYTF	TGCGCCAGCAGCTTGGGACAGGGAGGCGGCTACACCTTC
-	-	TRBV6-2/TRBV6-3	TRBJ1-2	CASSYPGLLYGYTF	TGTGCCAGCAGTTACCCCGGACTGCTTTATGGCTACACCTTC
-	TRBD2	TRBV2	TRBJ2-5	CASRASGRETQYF	TGTGCCAGCAGGGCTAGCGGGAGAGAGACCCAGTACTTC
-	-	TRBV10-3	TRBJ1-5	CAISESSQGTQPQHF	TGTGCCATCAGTGAGTCGTCACAGGGCACGCAGCCCCAGCATTTT
-	TRBD1	TRBV5-1	TRBJ2-5	CASSFTGEETQYF	TGCGCCAGCAGCTTTACAGGGGAGGAGACCCAGTACTTC
few	TRBD1	TRBV6-2/TRBV6-3	TRBJ1-2	CASSDRGAGGYTF	TGTGCCAGCAGCGACAGGGGAGCCGGTGGCTACACCTTC
-	TRBD2	TRBV27	TRBJ2-2	CASSLGLLAGKTGELFF	TGTGCCAGCAGTTTAGGTTTGCTAGCGGGTAAAACCGGGGAGCTGTTTTTT
-	TRBD2	TRBV7-3	TRBJ2-3	CASSRLAGAADTQYF	TGTGCCAGCAGCCGACTAGCGGGAGCTGCAGATACGCAGTATTTT
few	-	TRBV5-1	TRBJ2-7	CASRSQGYEQYF	TGCGCCAGCAGATCACAGGGCTACGAGCAGTACTTC
-	TRBD2	TRBV5-1	TRBJ2-1	CASSLGGTSGNNEQFF	TGCGCCAGCAGCTTGGGTGGGACTAGCGGGAACAATGAGCAGTTCTTC
-	TRBD2	TRBV24-1	TRBJ2-5	CATSERLAGTQETQYF	TGTGCCACCAGTGAAAGACTAGCGGGGACTCAAGAGACCCAGTACTTC
-	-	TRBV27	TRBJ2-7	CASPSLSSYEQYF	TGTGCCAGTCCGAGCCTCTCATCCTACGAGCAGTACTTC
-	TRBD2	TRBV19	TRBJ2-3	CASSILASGSLADTQYF	TGTGCCAGTAGTATCTTAGCTAGCGGGAGCTTAGCCGATACGCAGTATTTT
-	-	TRBV18	TRBJ2-1	CASSPPVSGNNEQFF	TGTGCCAGCTCACCACCGGTATCGGGAAACAATGAGCAGTTCTTC
-	-	TRBV29-1	TRBJ2-3	CSVVVVQATDTQYF	TGCAGCGTTGTGGTAGTTCAAGCCACAGATACGCAGTATTTT
-	TRBD2	TRBV5-5	TRBJ2-5	CASSLAGLAGGPRQETQYF	TGTGCCAGCAGCTTGGCGGGACTAGCGGGAGGGCCTAGACAAGAGACCCAGTACTTC
-	TRBD2	TRBV27	TRBJ2-1	CASSSGASGTYNEQFF	TGTGCCAGCAGTTCGGGGGCTAGCGGGACCTACAATGAGCAGTTCTTC